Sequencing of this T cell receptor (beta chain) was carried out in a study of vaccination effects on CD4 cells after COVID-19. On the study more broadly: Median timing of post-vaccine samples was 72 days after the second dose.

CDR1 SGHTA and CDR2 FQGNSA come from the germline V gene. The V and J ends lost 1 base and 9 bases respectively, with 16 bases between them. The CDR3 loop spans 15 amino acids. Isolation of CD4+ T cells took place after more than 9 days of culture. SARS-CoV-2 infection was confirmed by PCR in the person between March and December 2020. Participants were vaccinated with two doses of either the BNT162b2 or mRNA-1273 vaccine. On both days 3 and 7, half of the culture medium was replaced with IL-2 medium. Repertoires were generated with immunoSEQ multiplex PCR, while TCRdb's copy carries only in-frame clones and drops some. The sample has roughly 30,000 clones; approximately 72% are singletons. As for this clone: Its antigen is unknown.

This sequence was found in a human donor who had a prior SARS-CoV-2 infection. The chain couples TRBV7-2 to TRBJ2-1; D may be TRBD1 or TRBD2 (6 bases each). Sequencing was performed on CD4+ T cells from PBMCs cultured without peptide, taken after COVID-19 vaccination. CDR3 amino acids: CASSLVGGRTGEQFF. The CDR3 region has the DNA TGTGCCAGCAGCTTAGTTGGGGGGCGGACGGGTGAGCAGTTCTTC. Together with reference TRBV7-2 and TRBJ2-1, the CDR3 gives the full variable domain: GAGVSQSPSNKVTEKGKDVELRCDPISGHTALYWYRQSLGQGLEFLIYFQGNSAPDKSGLPSDRFSAERTGGSVSTLTIQRTQQEDSAVYLCASSLVGGRTGEQFFGPGTRLTVL.